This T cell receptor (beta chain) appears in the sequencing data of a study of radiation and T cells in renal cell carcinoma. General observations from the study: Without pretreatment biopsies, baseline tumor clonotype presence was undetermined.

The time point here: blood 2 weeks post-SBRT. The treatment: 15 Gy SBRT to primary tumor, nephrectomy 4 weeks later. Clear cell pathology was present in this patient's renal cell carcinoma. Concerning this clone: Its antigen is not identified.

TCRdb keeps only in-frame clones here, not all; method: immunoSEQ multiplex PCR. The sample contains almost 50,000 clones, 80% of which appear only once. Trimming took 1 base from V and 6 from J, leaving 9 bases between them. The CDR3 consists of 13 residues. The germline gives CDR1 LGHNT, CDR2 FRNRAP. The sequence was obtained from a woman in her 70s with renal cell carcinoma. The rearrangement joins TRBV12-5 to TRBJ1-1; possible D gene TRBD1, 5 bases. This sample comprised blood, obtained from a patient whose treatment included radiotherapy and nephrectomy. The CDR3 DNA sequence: TGTGCTAGTGGTTTGGGGGGGTGGGCTGAAGCTTTCTTT. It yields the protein CASGLGGWAEAFF.